This T cell receptor (beta chain) was sequenced during a study of T cell changes during pregnancy in multiple sclerosis. This CDR3 has 15 amino acids. The V gene end was trimmed by 5 bases and the J gene end by 8 bases; junction bases not matched to a gene: 9. From germline, CDR1 is SGHTA and CDR2 FQGNSA. Method: immunoSEQ multiplex PCR; TCRdb's copy keeps in-frame clones and lacks some. The table includes almost 55,000 clones, about nine tenths detected once. This chain joins TRBV7-2 and TRBJ1-2; 12 positions agree with TRBD1. The TCR sequence derives from a female donor with multiple sclerosis, enrolled in a pregnancy study. The sample here was CD8+ T cells from peripheral blood mononuclear cells, taken before pregnancy. The CDR3 nucleotides are TGTGCCAGCAGCCTTGCGGGACAGGGGGCGAGGGGCTACACCTTC. Its translation: CASSLAGQGARGYTF. Combining the CDR3 with reference TRBV7-2 and TRBJ1-2 gives the whole variable domain GAGVSQSPSNKVTEKGKDVELRCDPISGHTALYWYRQSLGQGLEFLIYFQGNSAPDKSGLPSDRFSAERTGGSVSTLTIQRTQQEDSAVYLCASSLAGQGARGYTFGSGTRLTVV.